This T cell receptor (beta chain) was recovered during a study of human T cells and chemical hapten exposure. A single record per CDR3 protein comes from TCRdb applying MiXCR to the RACE reads. The repertoire has roughly 38,000 distinct CDR3 sequences, approximately 13% of them found once; the top ten carry approximately 5.3%. There are many counts of this clonotype. Time point of the sample: pre-sensitization, week 0. Treatment here: therapeutic diphenylcyclopropenone sensitization with weekly scalp DPC. Germline CDR1 and CDR2: MNHNY and SVGAGI (reference sequence). CDR3 size: 15 residues. V dropped 2 bases and J dropped 6; count of bases not matched to a gene: 5.

The gene calls are TRBV6-6 and TRBJ2-1; 9 nucleotides agree with TRBD2. The sample here was whole blood, taken in connection with sensitization to the hapten diphenylcyclopropenone (DPC). The sequence was obtained from a woman aged 30 to 39 with alopecia areata. Some clones in this sample may be carry-over from other donors' samples. The CDR3 coding sequence is TGTGCCAGCAGTTACCTCTGGCGGGAGGGCAATGAGCAGTTCTTC. It specifies CASSYLWREGNEQFF.